The next 21 T cell receptor beta chains were all read from a single sample in a study of blood T cell repertoires in COVID-19. Generated by immunoSEQ multiplex PCR, the TCRdb table keeps only in-frame clones and is missing some. The sample has some 180,000 clones; roughly 80% are singletons. The material sequenced was peripheral blood. The receptors were sampled from a man between 60 and 70 years old with acute or convalescent COVID-19.

In its sample, this clone was seen once. V is TRBV7-9 and J is TRBJ2-7, with a possible D match to TRBD2 (5 bases). Germline CDR1 SEHNR, CDR2 FQNEAQ (reference sequence). V dropped 2 bases and J dropped 0 bases, with 8 bases sitting between them. The CDR3 contains 14 residues. In DNA, the CDR3 is TGTGCCAGCAGCTTACAGCGGAGCTCCTACGAGCAGTACTTC. Its translation is CASSLQRSSYEQYF.

This clone occurred once. The genes are TRBV18 and TRBJ2-2, with a tentative D call TRBD1 (6 bases). The CDR3 has 17 amino acids. From germline, CDR1 is KGHSH and CDR2 LQKENI. With 3 bases removed from V and 3 bases from J, the gap between germline ends came to 17 bases. The chain's CDR3 is CASSPKASGVDTGELFF. The CDR3 DNA reads as TGTGCCAGCTCACCTAAGGCTTCAGGGGTGGACACCGGGGAGCTGTTTTTT.

The V and J genes are TRBV6-5 and TRBJ1-3; D gene uncertain. This CDR3 is built from 13 residues. The V end was cut by 4 bases, the J end by 0 bases, with 4 bases between. Germline V gene data show CDR1 as MNHEY and CDR2 as SVGAGI. CDR3 loop: CASSSGSGNTIYF. The CDR3 nucleotides are TGTGCCAGCAGTTCCGGCTCTGGAAACACCATATATTTT.

The chain couples TRBV27 to TRBJ2-7; 9 bases map to TRBD1. With 4 bases clipped from V and 3 bases from J, the junction kept 7 bases outside the gene matches. From germline, CDR1 is MNHEY and CDR2 SMNVEV (reference sequence). CDR3 length: 15 residues. The CDR3 DNA reads TGTGCCAGCAGTTCTAGGACAGGGGTTTTCTACGAGCAGTACTTC. This sequence encodes CASSSRTGVFYEQYF.

This clone was detected once. The chain links TRBV3-1 (or the pseudogene TRBV3-2) to TRBJ2-1; 7 bases agree with TRBD1. The germline gives CDR1 LGHDT, CDR2 YNNKEL (reference sequence). The CDR3 is made up of 12 amino acids. V lost 3 bases, J lost 14 bases, and 7 bases stayed unmatched. The CDR3 DNA reads as TGTGCCAGCAGCCACGTAAGGGGGCAGGAGTTCTTC. Amino acids: CASSHVRGQEFF.

The chain couples TRBV5-1 to TRBJ2-2, with D uncertain. The CDR3 covers 15 residues. Trimming left V 0 bases short and J 1 base short, with 7 bases between. CDR1 and CDR2 from the germline V gene are SGHRS and YFSETQ. The CDR3 sequence: CASSLDAGNTGELFF. CDR3 sequence (DNA): TGCGCCAGCAGCTTGGATGCAGGGAACACCGGGGAGCTGTTTTTT.

The chain is built from TRBV24-1 and TRBJ2-1; D is undetermined. The CDR3 loop spans 18 amino acids. Germline CDR1 KGHDR, CDR2 SFDVKD. Trimming took off 3 bases at V and 0 bases at J, with 17 bases between the two ends. DNA of the CDR3: TGTGCCACCAGTGATCCAACCGCCTCTGCTAGCTCCTACAATGAGCAGTTCTTC. Translated, it gives CATSDPTASASSYNEQFF.

The sample holds a few counts of this clone. The chain employs TRBV30 and TRBJ2-7; weak D call: TRBD2 (6 bases). Germline V lookup: CDR1 GTSNPN, CDR2 SVGIG (reference sequence). The CDR3 loop spans 12 amino acids. Trimming removed 4 bases at V and 4 bases at J, with 11 bases between. As DNA, the CDR3 is TGTGCCTGGACGGGAGAAGCTTACGAGCAGTACTTC. Translated: CAWTGEAYEQYF.

This chain uses TRBV6-1 with TRBJ2-1; maybe TRBD1 (6 bases). CDR1 is MNHNS, CDR2 SASEGT, per germline. This CDR3 contains 14 residues. V shed 3 bases and J shed 3 bases, with 9 bases lying between them. The chain's CDR3 is CASSDQGLYNEQFF. DNA of the CDR3: TGTGCCAGCAGTGACCAGGGGCTCTACAATGAGCAGTTCTTC.

This clone has just a few counts. The rearrangement links TRBV30 to TRBJ1-5; D not certain. Per germline, CDR1 GTSNPN and CDR2 SVGIG (reference sequence). With 2 bases removed from V and 6 bases from J, the gap between germline ends came to 8 bases. This CDR3 is 12 amino acids long. The DNA for the CDR3 is TGTGCCTGGAGTTCGGGAGTTCAGCCCCAGCATTTT. This sequence encodes CAWSSGVQPQHF.

About this clone: The same CDR3 is also encoded by other DNA sequences in this sample. CDR3 sequence (DNA): TGTGCCAGTAGTATCCAGGGTAGCTCCTACGAGCAGTACTTC. Residues: CASSIQGSSYEQYF. The chain combines TRBV19 with TRBJ2-7; a weak D match, TRBD1 (5 bases). Between the trimmed V and J ends, which lost 3 bases and 0 bases, there was a span of 9 bases. The CDR3 is 14 amino acids. CDR1 is LNHDA and CDR2 is SQIVND in the germline V gene (reference sequence).

Only a few counts were recorded for this clone. The chain carries TRBV11-2 and TRBJ2-1, with TRBD2 matching over 7 bases. V gave up 4 bases and J gave up 9 bases; unmatched junction bases: 9. The CDR3 length is 14 residues. CDR1 is SGHAT, CDR2 FQNNGV, per germline. CDR3 DNA: TGTGCCAGCAGCTCACTAGCGAGTGAGGGTGAGCAGTTCTTC. It specifies CASSSLASEGEQFF.

This clone was counted once. V usage is TRBV5-4 and J usage is TRBJ1-4; 9 bases align to TRBD1. The CDR3 loop spans 14 amino acids. V dropped 4 bases and J dropped 10; count of bases not matched to a gene: 8. CDR1 is SGHNT and CDR2 is YYREEE in the germline V gene (reference sequence). The CDR3 DNA sequence: TGTGCCAGCAGCCCGGGACAGGGTCTCGGAAAACTGTTTTTT. Protein: CASSPGQGLGKLFF.

The genes are TRBV2 and TRBJ2-2; no firm D call. The CDR3 sequence is 11 residues long. V lost 10 bases and J 5 bases, leaving 8 bases between the germline ends. The germline gives CDR1 SNHLY, CDR2 FYNNEI. The CDR3 DNA reads TGTGCCACGGCGCGGACCGGGGAGCTGTTTTTT. This encodes CATARTGELFF.

This rearrangement joins TRBV19 to TRBJ1-5; 8 bases fit TRBD1. CDR3 size: 18 residues. V was pared by 2 bases and J by 0 bases, with 9 bases of the junction left unmatched. CDR1 is LNHDA and CDR2 is SQIVND in the germline V gene (reference sequence). CDR3 sequence (DNA): TGTGCCAGTAGTATAAGACAGGGGAGAGGGGCTAGCAATCAGCCCCAGCATTTT. Its protein product is CASSIRQGRGASNQPQHF.

The chain combines TRBV5-1 with TRBJ2-1, with 8 bases aligning to TRBD2. Germline V gene data show CDR1 as SGHRS and CDR2 as YFSETQ. This CDR3 spans 16 amino acids. Trimming took 0 bases from V and 7 from J; bases not matched to a gene: 9. Here the CDR3 reads CASSLGELAGSNEQFF. CDR3 in DNA: TGCGCCAGCAGCTTGGGAGAGCTAGCGGGTTCAAATGAGCAGTTCTTC.

V gene TRBV5-1 combines with J gene TRBJ2-1, with TRBD2 identical over 8 bases. The CDR3 extends over 13 amino acids. Germline CDR1 SGHRS, CDR2 YFSETQ. J gave up 9 bases and V 1 base, and 3 bases lay outside the gene matches. This CDR3 reads CASSLSGSTEQFF. CDR3 coding DNA: TGCGCCAGCAGCTTGAGCGGGAGTACTGAGCAGTTCTTC.

This clone was counted a single time. The chain is built from TRBV3-1 (or the pseudogene TRBV3-2) and TRBJ1-2, with D possibly matching TRBD1 (5 bases). Germline lookup yields CDR1 LGHDT and CDR2 YNNKEL (reference sequence). V was clipped by 0 bases and J by 3 bases, with 8 bases between them. This CDR3 spans 14 amino acids. The CDR3 bases are TGTGCCAGCAGCCAAGAGGGGCCTTACTATGGCTACACCTTC. As protein: CASSQEGPYYGYTF.

V gene TRBV10-3 combines with J gene TRBJ2-4; 7 positions match TRBD1. The trim removed 6 bases at V and 3 bases at J, leaving 2 bases unmatched. In germline, CDR1 is ENHRY, CDR2 SYGVKD. The CDR3 covers 13 residues. CDR3 in amino acids: CAISRDSKNIQYF. CDR3 sequence (DNA): TGTGCCATCAGCCGGGACAGCAAAAACATTCAGTACTTC.

This chain links TRBV10-1 with TRBJ1-6; TRBD1 aligns across 12 bases. The CDR3 runs to 15 residues. Trimming cost V 6 bases and J 5 bases; bases outside gene matches: 2. The germline CDR1 and CDR2 sequences are WNHNN and SYGVQD (reference sequence). The CDR3 sequence: CASRGTGGHNSPLHF. The CDR3 DNA reads TGCGCCAGCAGGGGGACAGGGGGCCATAATTCACCCCTCCACTTT.

The DNA for the CDR3 is TGTGCCAGCAGCTTGATTACTAGCGGGGGGATCTACAATGAGCAGTTCTTC. Translated: CASSLITSGGIYNEQFF. This chain joins TRBV5-6 and TRBJ2-1; 12 bases map to TRBD2. Looked up from germline, CDR1 is SGHDT and CDR2 is YYEEEE. The CDR3 length is 17 residues. J lost 3 bases, V lost 1 base, and 5 bases had no gene match. Filled out from reference TRBV5-6 and TRBJ2-1, the complete variable domain reads DAGVTQSPTHLIKTRGQQVTLRCSPKSGHDTVSWYQQALGQGPQFIFQYYEEEERQRGNFPDRFSGHQFPNYSSELNVNALLLGDSALYLCASSLITSGGIYNEQFFGPGTRLTVL.